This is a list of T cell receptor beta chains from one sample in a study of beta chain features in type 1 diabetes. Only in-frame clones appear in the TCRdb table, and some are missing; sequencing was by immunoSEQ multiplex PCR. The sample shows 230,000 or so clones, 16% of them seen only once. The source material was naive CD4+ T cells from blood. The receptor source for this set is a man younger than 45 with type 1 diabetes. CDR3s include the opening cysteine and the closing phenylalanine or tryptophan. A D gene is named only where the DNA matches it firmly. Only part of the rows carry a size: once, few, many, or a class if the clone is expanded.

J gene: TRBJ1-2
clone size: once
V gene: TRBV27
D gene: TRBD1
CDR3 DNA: TGTGCCAGCAGTTCCTCAAATCCGGGACAGGGGAGCTATGGCTACACCTTC
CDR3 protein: CASSSSNPGQGSYGYTF

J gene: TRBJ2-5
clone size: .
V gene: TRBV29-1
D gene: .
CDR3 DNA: TGCAGCCTTGTTAGGGGAGAGACCCAGTACTTC
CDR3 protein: CSLVRGETQYF

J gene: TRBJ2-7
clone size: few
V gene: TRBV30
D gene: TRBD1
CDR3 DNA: TGTGCCTGGACCGGGGACAGGCTCTCCTACGAGCAGTACTTC
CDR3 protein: CAWTGDRLSYEQYF

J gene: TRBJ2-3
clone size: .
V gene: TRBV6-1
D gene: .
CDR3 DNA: TGTGCCAGCAGGGATGGTAGCGGTAACACAGATACGCAGTATTTT
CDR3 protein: CASRDGSGNTDTQYF

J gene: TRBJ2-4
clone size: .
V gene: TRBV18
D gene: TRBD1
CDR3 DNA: TGTGCCAGCTCACCCGTCTCGGGGACAGAGGGGACAGTAGCCAAAAACATTCAGTACTTC
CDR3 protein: CASSPVSGTEGTVAKNIQYF

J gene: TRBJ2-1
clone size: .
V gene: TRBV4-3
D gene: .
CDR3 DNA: TGCGCCAGCAGCCAAGGCATCACCTCCTACAATGAGCAGTTCTTC
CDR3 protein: CASSQGITSYNEQFF

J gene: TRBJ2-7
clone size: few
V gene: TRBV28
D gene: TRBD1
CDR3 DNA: TGTGCCAGCAGTTCCGCCCCGGGTCGACAGGGAACCTACGAGCAGTACTTC
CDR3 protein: CASSSAPGRQGTYEQYF

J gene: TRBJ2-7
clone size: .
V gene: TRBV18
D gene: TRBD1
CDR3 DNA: TGTGCCAGCTCACCGCAGGGGGCTTCCTACGAGCAGTACTTC
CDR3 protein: CASSPQGASYEQYF

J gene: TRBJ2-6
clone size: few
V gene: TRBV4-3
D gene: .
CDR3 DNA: TGCGCCAGCAGCCAAGATCTAGGCCGGGCCCGGGCCAACGTCCTGACTTTC
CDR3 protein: CASSQDLGRARANVLTF

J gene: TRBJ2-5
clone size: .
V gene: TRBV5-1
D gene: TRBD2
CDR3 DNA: TGCGCCAGCAGCACTGGGACTAGCGAGGAGACCCAGTACTTC
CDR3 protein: CASSTGTSEETQYF

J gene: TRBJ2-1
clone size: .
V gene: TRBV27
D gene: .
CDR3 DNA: TGTGCCAGCAGTTTAGTGGGACGGAAATACAATGAGCAGTTCTTC
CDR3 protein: CASSLVGRKYNEQFF

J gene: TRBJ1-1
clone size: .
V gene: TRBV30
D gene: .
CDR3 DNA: TGTGCCTGGACCGGGGGTCTTTCCACTGAAGCTTTCTTT
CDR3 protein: CAWTGGLSTEAFF

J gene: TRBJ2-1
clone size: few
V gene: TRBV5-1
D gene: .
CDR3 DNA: TGCGCCAGCAGCTTGGGGTCTCCTACCTACAATGAGCAGTTCTTC
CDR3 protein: CASSLGSPTYNEQFF

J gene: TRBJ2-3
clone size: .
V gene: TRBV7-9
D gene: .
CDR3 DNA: TGTGCCAGCAGCTTCCAAGGGACGGCTAGCACAGATACGCAGTATTTT
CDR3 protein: CASSFQGTASTDTQYF

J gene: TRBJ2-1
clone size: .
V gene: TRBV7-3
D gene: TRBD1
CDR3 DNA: TGTGCCAGCAGCATAACCGGGACAGGGGTCAATGAGCAGTTCTTC
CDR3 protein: CASSITGTGVNEQFF

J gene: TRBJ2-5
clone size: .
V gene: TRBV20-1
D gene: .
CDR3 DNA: TGCAGTGCTGCATATTCGGAGACCCAGTACTTC
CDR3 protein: CSAAYSETQYF

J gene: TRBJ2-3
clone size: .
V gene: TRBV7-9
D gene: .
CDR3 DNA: TGTGCCAGCAGCCCCAGCGGAACATTCAGAGATACGCAGTATTTT
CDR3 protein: CASSPSGTFRDTQYF

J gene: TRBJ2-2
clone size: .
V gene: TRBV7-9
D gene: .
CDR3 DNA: TGTGCCAGCAGCTTGCAGGCGGCAGGAACCGGGGAGCTGTTTTTT
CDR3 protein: CASSLQAAGTGELFF

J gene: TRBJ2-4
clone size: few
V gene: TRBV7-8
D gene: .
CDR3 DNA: TGTGCCAGCAGCCGATCCACAGGGACTCTAGCCAAAAACATTCAGTACTTC
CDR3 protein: CASSRSTGTLAKNIQYF

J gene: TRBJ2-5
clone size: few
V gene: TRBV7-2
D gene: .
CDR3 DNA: TGTGCCAGCAGCTTAGCGACGGAGACCCAGTACTTC
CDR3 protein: CASSLATETQYF

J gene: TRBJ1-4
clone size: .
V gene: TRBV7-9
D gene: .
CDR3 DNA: TGTGCCAGCAGCTTTGACCGGCCTGCAACTAATGAAAAACTGTTTTTT
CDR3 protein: CASSFDRPATNEKLFF

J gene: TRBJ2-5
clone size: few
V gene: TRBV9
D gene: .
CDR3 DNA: TGTGCCAGCAGCCGCTCTCGCCAAGAGACCCAGTACTTC
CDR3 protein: CASSRSRQETQYF

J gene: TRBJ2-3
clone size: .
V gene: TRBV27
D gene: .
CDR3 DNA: TGTGCCAGCAGTTTGGCGCTAGCGACTAGCACAGATACGCAGTATTTT
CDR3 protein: CASSLALATSTDTQYF

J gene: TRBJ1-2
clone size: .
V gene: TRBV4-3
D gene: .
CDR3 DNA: TGCGCCAGCAGCCAAGGAGGAGGTTCCTATGGCTACACCTTC
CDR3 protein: CASSQGGGSYGYTF

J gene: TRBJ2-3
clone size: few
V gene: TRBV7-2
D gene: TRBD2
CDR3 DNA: TGTGCCAGCAGCTCTCGACTAGCGGGGAACACAGATACGCAGTATTTT
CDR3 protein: CASSSRLAGNTDTQYF

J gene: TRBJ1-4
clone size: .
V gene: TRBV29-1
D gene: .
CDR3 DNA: TGCAGCGTTCTACAGGGAAGGGCTAATGAAAAACTGTTTTTT
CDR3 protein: CSVLQGRANEKLFF

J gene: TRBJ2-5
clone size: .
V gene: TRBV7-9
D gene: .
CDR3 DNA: TGTGCCAGTTCCTTTGAGGCAGAGACCCAGTACTTC
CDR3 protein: CASSFEAETQYF

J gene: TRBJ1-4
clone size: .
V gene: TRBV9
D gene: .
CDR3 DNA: TGTGCCAGCAGCGCCGGACAGCCGAGCGGTGAAAAACTGTTTTTT
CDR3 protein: CASSAGQPSGEKLFF

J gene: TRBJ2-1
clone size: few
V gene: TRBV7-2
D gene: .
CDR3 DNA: TGTGCCAGCAGCTTTAGCCCTAGTGGACGTGAGCAGTTCTTC
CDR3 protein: CASSFSPSGREQFF

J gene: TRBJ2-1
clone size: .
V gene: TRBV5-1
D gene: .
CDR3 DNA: TGCGCCAGCAGCTGGACAGCCCTCCAGGACTCCTTGCAGTTCTTC
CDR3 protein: CASSWTALQDSLQFF

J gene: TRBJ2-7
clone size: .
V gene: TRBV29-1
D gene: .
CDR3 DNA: TGCAGCGTTGCTCGGACTGCGAGCTCCTACGAGCAGTACTTC
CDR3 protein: CSVARTASSYEQYF

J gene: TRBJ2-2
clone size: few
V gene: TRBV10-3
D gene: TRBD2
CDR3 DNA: TGTGCCATCAGCCCTAGCGGGAGTAACACCGGGGAGCTGTTTTTT
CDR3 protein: CAISPSGSNTGELFF